This T cell receptor beta chain was found in a study of response to subunit inactivated influenza vaccine. Overall study findings and caveats: Few additional T cells are recruited per seasonal influenza vaccination, authors suggested.

The CDR3 runs 17 residues. V was shortened by 0 bases and J by 0 bases, with 9 bases between the two germline ends. Germline CDR1 and CDR2: LNHNV and YYDKDF (reference sequence). MiXCR, run by TCRdb on the RT-PCR reads, gives a single entry per CDR3 protein. Of 650,000 to 800,000 distinct CDR3 sequences in the sample, roughly 20% were seen once. This clonotype came up a few times. The antigen is undetermined. The TCR sequence derives from a man aged 45-60 years who received an inactivated influenza vaccine. The sample was PBMCs from blood, taken less than 6 days after vaccination. V is TRBV15 and J is TRBJ2-6; D not certain. CDR3 bases: TGTGCCACCAGCAGAGATCGTTGGGTCTCTGGGGCCAACGTCCTGACTTTC. Protein: CATSRDRWVSGANVLTF.